A selection of T cell receptor beta chains follows, all from one sample in a study of blood T cell repertoires in COVID-19. Profiling relied on immunoSEQ multiplex PCR, and the TCRdb table lists in-frame clones only, not all of them. Here the sample spans tens of thousands of clones, roughly 70% being singletons. Sequenced input: peripheral blood. The receptors originated from a human donor with acute or convalescent COVID-19. The donor label of this sample is uncertain. Each CDR3 is given with its conserved first and last residue. The D gene is left open where the match is weak. Clone size is stated in some rows and not others, as once, few, many or a class when expanded.

TRBV19	TRBJ2-7	NA	NA	CASSSTGTMNSPYEQYF	TGTGCCAGTAGTAGCACCGGGACAATGAATTCCCCCTACGAGCAGTACTTC
TRBV27	TRBJ2-7	few	TRBD2	CARISGIGYEQYF	TGTGCCAGGATTAGCGGGATCGGCTACGAGCAGTACTTC
TRBV14	TRBJ1-1	NA	NA	CASRPTGMNTEAFF	TGTGCCAGCAGACCGACAGGAATGAACACTGAAGCTTTCTTT
TRBV11-2	TRBJ1-2	NA	NA	CASSSLRHPGGYTF	TGTGCCAGCAGCTCACTCCGACACCCGGGGGGCTACACCTTC
TRBV7-9	TRBJ2-3	NA	NA	CASSLAARGSGGDTQYF	TGTGCCAGCAGCTTAGCGGCACGTGGTAGCGGCGGAGATACGCAGTATTTT
TRBV5-1	TRBJ1-5	NA	NA	CASSIMLYRVPHQPQHF	TGCGCCAGCAGCATAATGTTGTACAGGGTACCCCATCAGCCCCAGCATTTT
TRBV7-8	TRBJ2-1	NA	TRBD2	CASSLGTSGNEQFF	TGTGCCAGCAGCTTGGGGACTAGTGGGAATGAGCAGTTCTTC
TRBV19	TRBJ2-7	NA	TRBD2	CASSMLAGGFLSYEQYF	TGTGCCAGTAGTATGCTAGCGGGAGGTTTCCTTTCCTACGAGCAGTACTTC
TRBV6-5	TRBJ2-5	NA	TRBD1	CASSYLTGEETQYF	TGTGCCAGCAGTTACTTAACAGGGGAAGAGACCCAGTACTTC
TRBV28	TRBJ2-1	NA	TRBD1	CASSLQGAWGEQFF	TGTGCCAGCAGTTTACAGGGGGCATGGGGTGAGCAGTTCTTC
TRBV11-2	TRBJ1-2	NA	TRBD1	CASSRDRDYGYTF	TGTGCCAGCAGCCGGGACAGGGACTATGGCTACACCTTC
TRBV5-6	TRBJ2-5	NA	TRBD1	CASSWTGIPQETQYF	TGTGCCAGCAGCTGGACAGGGATACCACAAGAGACCCAGTACTTC
TRBV9	TRBJ1-2	NA	TRBD1	CASSPGTGRYGYTF	TGTGCCAGCAGCCCGGGGACAGGGAGGTATGGCTACACCTTC
TRBV2	TRBJ1-1	NA	NA	CASTPYSGNTEAFF	TGTGCCAGCACCCCTTATTCGGGGAACACTGAAGCTTTCTTT
TRBV7-8	TRBJ2-5	NA	NA	CASSRGGSQETQYF	TGTGCCAGCAGCCGAGGAGGATCCCAAGAGACCCAGTACTTC
TRBV3-1/TRBV3-2	TRBJ1-5	NA	NA	CASSQEAGRSQPQHF	TGTGCCAGCAGCCAGGAAGCAGGGCGGAGTCAGCCCCAGCATTTT
TRBV28	TRBJ1-5	NA	NA	CASSSPGVNQPQHF	TGTGCCAGCAGTTCCCCAGGGGTCAATCAGCCCCAGCATTTT
TRBV5-5	TRBJ1-1	NA	NA	CASTRPGWFAEAFF	TGTGCCAGCACGCGTCCCGGGTGGTTCGCTGAAGCTTTCTTT
TRBV19	TRBJ2-2	few	TRBD1	CASSLLIRDSLTGELFF	TGTGCCAGTAGTTTACTAATCCGGGACAGCCTAACCGGGGAGCTGTTTTTT
TRBV30	TRBJ1-4	NA	NA	CAWSSRVKLFF	TGTGCCTGGAGTAGCAGGGTAAAACTGTTTTTT
TRBV16	TRBJ1-4	NA	NA	CASSLDPRGPNEKLFF	TGTGCCAGCAGCCTCGACCCCCGAGGGCCGAATGAAAAACTGTTTTTT
TRBV7-9	TRBJ1-6	few	NA	CASSLGQVGSPLHF	TGTGCCAGCAGCTTAGGACAGGTTGGTTCACCCCTCCACTTT
TRBV18	TRBJ1-1	NA	NA	CASSPPQGGNSEAFF	TGTGCCAGCTCACCACCGCAGGGCGGGAACTCTGAAGCTTTCTTT
TRBV4-2	TRBJ1-2	NA	NA	CASSQGGWTRDYGYTF	TGTGCCAGCAGCCAAGGTGGGTGGACGAGGGACTATGGCTACACCTTC
TRBV6-5	TRBJ2-2	once	NA	CASSYRTTNTGELFF	TGTGCCAGCAGTTATAGGACAACAAACACCGGGGAGCTGTTTTTT
TRBV6-1	TRBJ2-5	NA	TRBD2	CASSEGDYSQETQYF	TGTGCCAGCAGTGAAGGGGACTACTCACAAGAGACCCAGTACTTC